This entry describes one T cell receptor (beta chain). Its antigen is unknown. Base qualities are not recorded, but no much larger clone differs from it by a single base. The data stem from a study of T cell repertoires in cytomegalovirus infection (dated by TCRdb to between 2018 and 2021). Describing the broader study: Recently identified HLA-C-restricted CMV epitopes, whose presentation resists viral immunomodulation, were targeted by peptide stimulations together with well-studied HLA-B-restricted epitopes. Donor HLA type was relevant to the analysis, because carriage of CMV infection together with the matching HLA type was indicated by public TCR beta signatures.

The sample's treatment or condition, from its label and the paper: in vitro stimulation with specific CMV peptide epitopes to enrich CMV-specific T cells. Sequenced on an Illumina HiSeq 1500. In-frame beta chains were kept once TCRdb had trimmed the public reads at Q25 with fastp and called clones with MiXCR. Records with the same CDR3 protein are collapsed into one entry carrying the most frequent genes and DNA. For this sample the table gives roughly 800,000 distinct CDR3 sequences, of which around 29% were detected only once. The top ten clones comprise roughly 13% of the sample. Study-level results and caveats: Carriers of CMV infection plus the relevant HLA type were discriminated by the cumulative frequency of public TCR beta family members in the study cohort and in an independent roughly 370-donor cohort. In the ex vivo response, HLA-C-restricted CMV-specific TCR beta clonotypes were dominant, and in two of eight donors the single most frequent clonotype came from this HLA-C-restricted group.

Material: cultured CD8+ T cells from PBMCs, obtained from culture after CMV antigen stimulation. This receptor was identified in a human donor in good health (CMV status not recorded). Some clones in this sample may be carry-over from other donors' samples.

The CDR3 protein sequence reads: CASSLDPGGTGELFF. In nucleotide form, the sequence is TGTGCCAGCAGCTTAGACCCTGGGGGGACCGGGGAGCTGTTTTTT. The rearrangement joined TRBV7-4 to TRBJ2-2; the D segment could be TRBD2, given 6 matching bases. There are 15 amino acids in the CDR3, from cysteine to phenylalanine inclusive. The read is trimmed to its CDR3 DNA, 45 bases read in frame from base 1. CDR1 SGHVT and CDR2 SQSDAQ are derived from the germline V gene. Between the V and J ends, shortened by 1 base and 5 bases respectively, the junction contains 11 bases.